A selection of T cell receptor beta chains follows, all from one sample in a study of T cell responses to AZD1222 COVID-19 vaccine. The repertoire was sequenced with immunoSEQ multiplex PCR; TCRdb's copy has only in-frame clones and lacks some. The table has some 130,000 clones, approximately 89% seen once. The sample in question was peripheral blood, obtained on day 0 of AZD1222 vaccination. The receptor set was obtained from an adult in good health. The CDR3 runs from the conserved cysteine through the conserved F or W. D genes are given only for firm matches. Clone sizes are given selectively: once, few, many, or a class where the clone is expanded.

V	size	J	D	DNA	CDR3
TRBV4-2	few	TRBJ2-5	TRBD2	TGTGCCAGCAGCCAAGTAGGCGGCGGGAGGGCCGGTGAGACCCAGTACTTC	CASSQVGGGRAGETQYF
TRBV9	.	TRBJ2-1	.	TGTGCCAGCAGCCCCGGGGCTAGCGCAAATGAGCAGTTCTTC	CASSPGASANEQFF
TRBV10-1	few	TRBJ2-2	TRBD2	TGCGCCAGCGCGATCGGGGGGTTCGAAGGTGCCGGGGAGCTGTTTTTT	CASAIGGFEGAGELFF
TRBV6-5	.	TRBJ1-1	.	TGTGCCAGCAGTTTCGCGTACGGGGGTATGGTAGCTTTCTTT	CASSFAYGGMVAFF
TRBV12-3/TRBV12-4	.	TRBJ1-2	TRBD1	TGTGCCAGCAGCCAACAGGGGGGTGGCTACACCTTC	CASSQQGGGYTF
TRBV28	.	TRBJ2-3	.	TGTGCCAGCAGTAAGGACAACACAGATACGCAGTATTTT	CASSKDNTDTQYF
TRBV2	.	TRBJ2-7	TRBD1	TGTGCCAGCAGTGTCCTTACAGGGGTCGAGCAGTACTTC	CASSVLTGVEQYF
TRBV2	.	TRBJ1-2	.	TGTGCCAGCAGCGGGGGCTATGGCTACACCTTC	CASSGGYGYTF
TRBV5-1	.	TRBJ2-7	TRBD1	TGCGCCAGCAGCTTAAGTCCCGGGACAGGGGGCACAGACGAGCAGTACTTC	CASSLSPGTGGTDEQYF
TRBV28	few	TRBJ1-1	.	TGTGCCAGCAGATTAGGATTGGCTGAAGCTTTCTTT	CASRLGLAEAFF
TRBV2	.	TRBJ2-2	.	TGTGCCAGCAGGAGACATCCTTCAACCGGGGAGCTGTTTTTT	CASRRHPSTGELFF
TRBV2	.	TRBJ2-7	TRBD2	TGTGCCAGCAATGGGGGATTTGGACTAGCGGCCCCCCCCGGGCCCACCTACGAGCAGTACTTC	CASNGGFGLAAPPGPTYEQYF
TRBV4-1	.	TRBJ1-5	TRBD1	TGCGCCAGCAGCCAAGCCCAGTTGACAGGGCGAAGGAATCAGCCCCAGCATTTT	CASSQAQLTGRRNQPQHF
TRBV10-3	once	TRBJ2-1	TRBD2	TGTGCCGTCGCCACCGACGCGGGAGCCTACAATGAGCAGTTCTTC	CAVATDAGAYNEQFF
TRBV2	.	TRBJ2-1	.	TGTGCCAGCTATGGGCCAGGGCCCAATGAGCAGTTCTTC	CASYGPGPNEQFF
TRBV18	.	TRBJ2-2	.	TGTGCCAGCTCACCACCCGGAGTACGCACCGGGGAGCTGTTTTTT	CASSPPGVRTGELFF
TRBV30	.	TRBJ2-7	TRBD1	TGTGCCTGGAGTGATCTTCGGGACAGGGGGACCTACGAGCAGTACTTC	CAWSDLRDRGTYEQYF
TRBV5-1	.	TRBJ1-2	.	TGCGCCAGCAGCTTCGGCAGTACCTATGGCTACACCTTC	CASSFGSTYGYTF
TRBV6-5	.	TRBJ2-1	.	TGTGCCAGCAGTTACGGACAGAATGAGCAGTTCTTC	CASSYGQNEQFF
TRBV5-4	.	TRBJ1-2	.	TGTGCCAGCAGCTTGGACCTCGGGGCAGGGCGTAACTATGGCTACACCTTC	CASSLDLGAGRNYGYTF
TRBV5-1	.	TRBJ1-2	.	TGCGCCAGCAGCTTGGGGGCGACAGCCTATGGCTACACCTTC	CASSLGATAYGYTF
TRBV18	.	TRBJ1-1	.	TGTGCCAGCTCAACCGGACCGAACACTGAAGCTTTCTTT	CASSTGPNTEAFF
TRBV5-1	.	TRBJ2-5	.	TGCGCCAGCAGCTTATTGGACAGAGTCCAAGAGACCCAGTACTTC	CASSLLDRVQETQYF
TRBV7-9	once	TRBJ1-6	.	TGTGCCAGCCGTCGGATCGGGGGAGACGGTTCACCCCTCCACTTT	CASRRIGGDGSPLHF
TRBV4-1	.	TRBJ1-5	.	TGCGCCAGCAGCCCACCCGACAAGGGAAATCAGCCCCAGCATTTT	CASSPPDKGNQPQHF
TRBV4-1	few	TRBJ1-1	.	TGCGCCAGCAGCCACCCTCATACGGGTAACACTGAAGCTTTCTTT	CASSHPHTGNTEAFF
TRBV2	.	TRBJ1-5	.	TGTGCCAGCAGTGAATCGGTGAGGGATCAGCCCCAGCATTTT	CASSESVRDQPQHF
TRBV7-9	.	TRBJ1-1	.	TGTGCCAGCACCCCGGGGTTCGGGCTCTCTGAAGCTTTCTTT	CASTPGFGLSEAFF
TRBV4-1	.	TRBJ2-1	.	TGCGCCAGCAGCCAAAGAGCGGGCGAAGACAATGAGCAGTTCTTC	CASSQRAGEDNEQFF
TRBV18	.	TRBJ1-2	.	TGTGCCAGCTCACCACCTGGCAGTCTCTATGGCTACACCTTC	CASSPPGSLYGYTF
TRBV19	.	TRBJ2-5	TRBD2	TGTGCCAGTAGTATTGGGACTAGCGTTGAGGAGACCCAGTACTTC	CASSIGTSVEETQYF
TRBV5-1	.	TRBJ2-1	.	TGCGCCAGCAGCCCCGGGCAGTCCTACAATGAGCAGTTCTTC	CASSPGQSYNEQFF
TRBV28	.	TRBJ1-5	TRBD1	TGTGCCAGCAGGGGGCTAGGGACAGGGGGCCACAATCAGCCCCAGCATTTT	CASRGLGTGGHNQPQHF
TRBV28	.	TRBJ2-1	.	TGTGCCAGCGAAAGGTTCCTAGGGTCCCAGTTCTTC	CASERFLGSQFF
TRBV7-9	.	TRBJ1-3	.	TGTGCCAGCAGTTTAGCCCGGGACATTGGAAACACCATATATTTT	CASSLARDIGNTIYF
TRBV9	.	TRBJ2-5	.	TGTGCCAGCAGCGCCTCCGGATTCGGACCCCAAGAGACCCAGTACTTC	CASSASGFGPQETQYF
TRBV5-1	.	TRBJ2-5	TRBD2	TGCGCCAGCAGCATCGGACTAGTTATGGAGACCCAGTACTTC	CASSIGLVMETQYF
TRBV6-5	.	TRBJ2-3	TRBD2	TGTGCCAGCAAACTAGCGGGAGGAGCGGATACGCAGTATTTT	CASKLAGGADTQYF
TRBV11-3	.	TRBJ2-1	TRBD1	TGTGCCAGCTCACAGGGGAATTACAATGAGCAGTTCTTC	CASSQGNYNEQFF
TRBV7-3	once	TRBJ2-5	.	TGTGCCAGCCAACGAAAGCTATCCGGGGAGACCCAGTACTTC	CASQRKLSGETQYF
TRBV4-3	.	TRBJ1-2	.	TGCGCCAGCAGCCAAGATTCGGGCTATGGCTACACCTTC	CASSQDSGYGYTF
TRBV11-2	.	TRBJ1-2	TRBD1	TGTGCCAGCAGCACACCCAGGGGGCGCGACTATGGCTACACCTTC	CASSTPRGRDYGYTF
TRBV28	.	TRBJ1-2	.	TGTGCCAGCAGTACCCGGGTATCAATGGAAGGCTACACCTTC	CASSTRVSMEGYTF
TRBV2	.	TRBJ1-5	.	TGTGCCACCTCAGGGTCCCCAAATCAGCCCCAGCATTTT	CATSGSPNQPQHF
TRBV11-3	.	TRBJ2-3	TRBD2	TGTGCCAGCAGCTTAGATCGAACTAGCGGAGACACAGATACGCAGTATTTT	CASSLDRTSGDTDTQYF
TRBV5-6	.	TRBJ1-4	.	TGTGCCAGCAGCTTGGTATATCAGACTAATGAAAAACTGTTTTTT	CASSLVYQTNEKLFF
TRBV5-4	.	TRBJ1-1	.	TGTGCCAGCAGCTTGGGGGCCGGACAACTGAACACTGAAGCTTTCTTT	CASSLGAGQLNTEAFF
TRBV10-3	.	TRBJ1-2	.	TGTGCCATCAGTGGGTCGAGGTCCAGCAGGGCCGACTTACATGGCTACACCTTC	CAISGSRSSRADLHGYTF
TRBV6-5	.	TRBJ1-5	.	TGTGCCAGCAGTTACGGGGGCACCGAGGCGCCCCAGCATTTT	CASSYGGTEAPQHF
TRBV12-3/TRBV12-4	.	TRBJ1-5	.	TGTGCCAGCAGTCTTAATCAGCCCCAGCATTTT	CASSLNQPQHF
TRBV28	.	TRBJ1-4	.	TGTGCCAGCAGTTTATCGCTGCCTGGGAATAAACTGTTTTTT	CASSLSLPGNKLFF
TRBV7-3	.	TRBJ2-3	TRBD2	TGTGCCAGCAGCCCCCTAGGCGGGGGGGTCACAGATACGCAGTATTTT	CASSPLGGGVTDTQYF
TRBV9	.	TRBJ2-1	.	TGTGCCAGCAGCGTAGAGGCCAATGAGCAGTTCTTC	CASSVEANEQFF
TRBV3-1/TRBV3-2	.	TRBJ2-7	TRBD2	TGTGCCAGCAGCCAACCATCTAGCGGCACCTACGAGCAGTACTTC	CASSQPSSGTYEQYF
TRBV12-3/TRBV12-4	.	TRBJ1-3	TRBD1	TGTGCCAGCAGAAAACAGGGGGCGGACACCATATATTTT	CASRKQGADTIYF
TRBV5-4	.	TRBJ2-3	.	TGTGCCAGCAGCTTGGCCGGAAGCACAGATACGCAGTATTTT	CASSLAGSTDTQYF